The source of this TCR beta chain is a study of blood T cell repertoires in COVID-19. At the level of the study: Researchers got acute and convalescent COVID-19 samples from the United States, Italy and Spain. PBMCs, B-cell-depleted T cells, or T cells were the source of the cDNA or gDNA that made up the material.

The CDR3 is made up of 14 amino acids. Germline CDR1 ENHRY, CDR2 SYGVKD. V gave up 1 base and J gave up 6 bases, with 10 bases separating them. Libraries were prepared by immunoSEQ multiplex PCR; TCRdb keeps only in-frame clonotypes and omits some of them. This table holds 140,000 to 150,000 clones, under 90% found once. This clonotype was obtained from a human donor in a cohort sampled during active COVID-19. Sample: peripheral blood. V and J are TRBV10-3 and TRBJ1-3, with D possibly being TRBD1 (5 bases). The CDR3 loop is CAISEWQGTNTIYF. CDR3 sequence (DNA): TGTGCCATCAGTGAGTGGCAGGGCACAAACACCATATATTTT.